This paragraph covers one T cell receptor (beta chain) sequence. What it binds is unknown. Each HIV participant was treated in the United States. Sequencing relied on immunoSEQ assay v3.0, run at survey level. Profiled with immunoSEQ multiplex PCR; TCRdb holds only in-frame clones, not every one. The sample holds about 28,000 clones, more than 85% seen once. CDR3 length equals 14 residues. CDR1 MNHEY and CDR2 SVGAGI come from the germline V gene. V lost 5 bases, J lost 7 bases, and 17 bases lay in between. These data come from a study of long-term antiretroviral therapy in people with HIV. Points from the study as a whole: Diversity increased after ART yet remained lower than in transplant donor controls. HIV repertoire CDR3 lengths ranged less widely than those of controls.

This TCR was sampled from a man aged 50 or older with HIV. V usage is TRBV6-5 and J usage is TRBJ1-1, with TRBD1 as a possible D gene (5 bases). The source was unsorted PBMCs, collected 5.3 years after starting antiretroviral therapy. The CDR3 nucleotides read TGTGCCAGCAGTCCTCAGGGCGGCCAGGATGAAGCTTTCTTT. It yields the protein CASSPQGGQDEAFF.